Ten or more counts support the clone carrying this T cell receptor beta chain. Its specificity is unknown. This sample stems from a study of human T cells and chemical hapten exposure. On the study more broadly: Throughout the approximately 26-week study, diphenylcyclopropenone was applied weekly to the patients' scalps. The cohort included alopecia areata under or over 50% scalp, totalis and universalis.

Time point defined: pre-sensitization, week 0. Treatment given: therapeutic diphenylcyclopropenone sensitization with weekly scalp DPC. Unfractionated whole blood yielded the extracted total RNA. Study findings and constraints: DPC sensitization produced no change in TCRs with frequency above 1 in 1000.

TCRdb processed the RACE reads anew with MiXCR; each CDR3 protein has one entry. In the table there are roughly 90,000 distinct CDR3 sequences, around 9.6% of which are singletons. The TCR sequence derives from a woman in her thirties or forties with alopecia areata. Some clones in this sample may be carry-over from other donors' samples. The source was whole blood, collected in connection with sensitization to the hapten diphenylcyclopropenone (DPC).

CDR3 residues: CSVRAAGGPDTQYF. CDR3 nucleotides: TGCAGCGTTAGGGCCGCAGGGGGCCCAGATACGCAGTATTTT. The chain is built from TRBV29-1 and TRBJ2-3; 8 positions agree with TRBD1. V shed 5 bases and J 4 bases; nucleotides not matched to a gene: 8. This CDR3 has 14 residues. Germline V CDR1 and CDR2: SQVTM, ANQGSEA.